This T cell receptor (beta chain) stems from a study of T cell responses to AZD1222 COVID-19 vaccine. Assay: immunoSEQ multiplex PCR; the TCRdb copy retains only in-frame clones and omits some. The sample has around 95,000 clones, around nine tenths seen once. Study-wide findings and caveats: A mostly white British donor set with more females was recruited, and clonal diversity was possibly underestimated.

The CDR3 extends over 14 amino acids. V lost 3 bases, J lost 12 bases, and 20 bases lay in between. CDR1 and CDR2 (germline): ENHRY, SYGVKD. Comments on this clone: Its target is not known.

Source: peripheral blood, taken on day 0 of AZD1222 vaccination. The TCR originated in an adult in good health. This chain connects TRBV10-3 to TRBJ1-1; possibly TRBD1 for D (6 bases). CDR3 in DNA: TGTGCCATCAGTGAACCCCGAGAGCGGGGGCGCTCTTTCTTT. It translates to CAISEPRERGRSFF.